One and the same sample provided the 18 T cell receptor beta chains below, sequenced in a study of blood T cell repertoires in COVID-19. Data came from immunoSEQ multiplex PCR; TCRdb stores just in-frame clones and leaves some out. This sample has fewer than 200,000 clones; approximately 86% occur once, and the top ten carry about 5.5%. Sequencing was performed on PBMCs or T cells enriched from blood (not recorded which). Source of these receptors: a woman aged 55-70 years with acute COVID-19.

This chain links TRBV23-1 with TRBJ1-5; TRBD1 aligns across 9 bases. TRBV23-1 is designated an ORF whose function remains uncertain. V shed 8 bases, J shed 0 bases, and the junction held 11 bases outside the gene matches. This CDR3 is built from 17 residues. The CDR3 loop reads CASSSMGTGYSNQPQHF. DNA of the CDR3: TGCGCCAGCTCTTCAATGGGGACAGGGTATAGCAATCAGCCCCAGCATTTT.

This rearrangement joins TRBV9 to TRBJ1-1, with D maybe TRBD1 (6 bases). V shed 0 bases and J shed 3 bases, with 18 bases lying between them. Germline CDR1 SGDLS, CDR2 YYNGEE. The CDR3 is 17 residues long. The CDR3 reads CASSVGVRQGLDTEAFF. Here the CDR3 DNA reads TGTGCCAGCAGCGTAGGAGTCCGGCAGGGGTTGGACACTGAAGCTTTCTTT.

The chain joins TRBV7-2 to TRBJ2-1; weak D call: TRBD2 (7 bases). This CDR3 spans 15 amino acids. V gave up 1 base and J gave up 2 bases, with 9 bases separating them. Germline V gives CDR1 SGHTA, CDR2 FQGNSA. CDR3 in amino acids: CASSLEGGAYNEQFF. CDR3 nucleotides: TGTGCCAGCAGCTTAGAGGGGGGGGCCTACAATGAGCAGTTCTTC.

CDR3 amino acids: CASSKGKEPGTISCTDTQYF. The CDR3, as DNA: TGTGCCAGCAGCAAAGGTAAGGAACCCGGGACTATTTCATGCACAGATACGCAGTATTTT. V is TRBV21-1 and J is TRBJ2-3; the DNA was not compared with TRBD2, the D call given in the table. TRBV21-1 is reported as a pseudogene. The CDR3 is 20 amino acids.

The chain joins TRBV6-5 to TRBJ1-1; D is ambiguous. The CDR3 is 14 residues long. Germline loops: CDR1 MNHEY, CDR2 SVGAGI. V was cut by 3 bases and J by 2 bases, with 10 bases left in between. This chain's CDR3 is CASSYTRSNTEAFF. CDR3 coding DNA: TGTGCCAGCAGTTATACCCGGAGCAACACTGAAGCTTTCTTT.

The chain couples TRBV5-1 to TRBJ2-5; 7 bases are a match to TRBD1. The CDR3 contains 15 residues. Germline V gene data show CDR1 as SGHRS and CDR2 as YFSETQ. Losses at the gene ends were 0 bases for V and 3 bases for J; bases not matched to a gene: 5. CDR3 DNA sequence: TGCGCCAGCAGCTTGGCTTTCGGGACAGAAGAGACCCAGTACTTC. Translation gives CASSLAFGTEETQYF.

This clone was detected only a few times. V is TRBV19 and J is TRBJ2-7; the match to TRBD2 covers 10 bases. Germline V gene data show CDR1 as LNHDA and CDR2 as SQIVND (reference sequence). The V gene end was trimmed by 5 bases and the J gene end by 6 bases; junction bases not matched to a gene: 7. This CDR3 has 14 amino acids. CDR3 coding DNA: TGTGCCAGTAGTTTCTTCGGACTAGCGGTCGAGCAGTACTTC. The encoded protein is CASSFFGLAVEQYF.

The chain employs TRBV10-3 and TRBJ2-1; D might be TRBD2 (5 bases). From germline, CDR1 is ENHRY and CDR2 SYGVKD. The CDR3 totals 13 residues. V was cut by 3 bases and J by 10 bases, with 13 bases left in between. Written as DNA, the CDR3 is TGTGCCATCAGTGATGAAGAGGGAAGGGAGCAGTTCTTC. This translates into CAISDEEGREQFF.

CDR3 sequence: CASSRIGAASGRASYEQYF. The CDR3 nucleotides read TGTGCCAGCAGCCGAATAGGAGCGGCTAGCGGGAGGGCTAGCTACGAGCAGTACTTC. This chain joins TRBV7-6 and TRBJ2-7; 12 bases line up with TRBD2. In germline, CDR1 is SGHVS, CDR2 FNYEAQ. This CDR3 spans 19 amino acids. The J segment lost 3 bases and the V segment lost 5 bases, leaving 17 bases of the junction unmatched.

In its sample, this clone was seen a few times. The chain is built from TRBV11-2 and TRBJ2-7; D is possibly TRBD1 (5 bases). V was shortened by 4 bases and J by 4 bases, with 8 bases between the two germline ends. Germline V gene sequence: CDR1 SGHAT, CDR2 FQNNGV. The CDR3 runs 12 residues. CDR3 in DNA: TGTGCCAGCAGCTCTCAGGGTTACGAGCAGTACTTC. As protein: CASSSQGYEQYF.

The chain couples TRBV7-9 to TRBJ1-1; 7 bases match TRBD1. This CDR3 region has 12 residues. After removal of 6 bases from V and 6 bases from J, the junction contained 4 bases not matched to a gene. Germline values: CDR1 SEHNR, CDR2 FQNEAQ (reference sequence). The CDR3 is CASRSGQPEAFF. The CDR3 DNA reads as TGTGCCAGCAGATCGGGACAGCCTGAAGCTTTCTTT.

J is TRBJ1-2 and V is TRBV18; TRBD1 aligns across 10 bases. There are 16 residues in the CDR3. Germline CDR1 reads KGHSH; CDR2 reads LQKENI. Trimming removed 3 bases from V and 3 bases from J; junction bases left unmatched: 7. The CDR3 loop reads CASSPLGQGNHYGYTF. The CDR3 DNA reads TGTGCCAGCTCACCGTTGGGACAGGGGAATCACTATGGCTACACCTTC.

The V and J genes are TRBV15 and TRBJ1-5; 10 nucleotides align to TRBD1. J gave up 2 bases and V 5 bases, and 0 bases lay outside the gene matches. The V gene's germline CDR1 is LNHNV and CDR2 YYDKDF (reference sequence). CDR3 length: 14 residues. CDR3 sequence: CATSGTGGNQPQHF. Here the CDR3 DNA reads TGTGCCACCAGCGGGACAGGGGGCAATCAGCCCCAGCATTTT.

CDR3 sequence: CASSSGYSNYGYTF. The DNA of the CDR3 is TGTGCCAGCAGCTCGGGGTACTCTAACTATGGCTACACCTTC. The rearrangement links TRBV11-2 to TRBJ1-2; the D is unclear. The CDR3 is made up of 14 amino acids. Trimming took 4 bases from V and 0 from J, leaving 9 bases between them. Germline V CDR1 and CDR2: SGHAT, FQNNGV.

The genes are TRBV6-2 or TRBV6-3 and TRBJ1-6, with D maybe TRBD1 (5 bases). From germline, CDR1 is MNHEY and CDR2 SVGEGT. The CDR3 extends over 13 amino acids. Trimming cost V 0 bases and J 9 bases, with 6 bases left between them. The DNA for the CDR3 is TGTGCCAGCAGTTACTCGACAGTTTCACCCCTCCACTTT. Protein: CASSYSTVSPLHF.

This chain uses TRBV10-3 with TRBJ2-1; 10 bases map to TRBD2. Per germline, CDR1 ENHRY and CDR2 SYGVKD. This CDR3 has 16 amino acids. V lost 2 bases, J lost 4 bases, and 5 bases stayed unmatched. Written as DNA, the CDR3 is TGTGCCATCAGTGAGAGAGCGGGGGGGCCGTACAATGAGCAGTTCTTC. Its translation is CAISERAGGPYNEQFF.

This clone was recorded only once. The gene calls are TRBV5-6 and TRBJ2-3; TRBD2 matches 7 bases. Looked up from germline, CDR1 is SGHDT and CDR2 is YYEEEE. V was pared by 1 base and J by 3 bases, with 8 bases of the junction left unmatched. The CDR3 runs 16 residues. The DNA for the CDR3 is TGTGCCAGCAGCTTGATTGGGGGGGAACTTACAGATACGCAGTATTTT. It is translated as CASSLIGGELTDTQYF. The full variable domain, completed using reference TRBV5-6 and TRBJ2-3, is DAGVTQSPTHLIKTRGQQVTLRCSPKSGHDTVSWYQQALGQGPQFIFQYYEEEERQRGNFPDRFSGHQFPNYSSELNVNALLLGDSALYLCASSLIGGELTDTQYFGPGTRLTVL.

This clone was seen a few times. J is TRBJ2-1 and V is TRBV7-2, with TRBD1 as a possible D gene (6 bases). Germline V lookup: CDR1 SGHTA, CDR2 FQGNSA. Trimming removed 4 bases from V and 0 bases from J, with 13 bases in between. The CDR3 length is 16 residues. In DNA form, the CDR3 reads TGTGCCAGCAGCTCCTCCCGGGACACCTCCTACAATGAGCAGTTCTTC. Translated: CASSSSRDTSYNEQFF.